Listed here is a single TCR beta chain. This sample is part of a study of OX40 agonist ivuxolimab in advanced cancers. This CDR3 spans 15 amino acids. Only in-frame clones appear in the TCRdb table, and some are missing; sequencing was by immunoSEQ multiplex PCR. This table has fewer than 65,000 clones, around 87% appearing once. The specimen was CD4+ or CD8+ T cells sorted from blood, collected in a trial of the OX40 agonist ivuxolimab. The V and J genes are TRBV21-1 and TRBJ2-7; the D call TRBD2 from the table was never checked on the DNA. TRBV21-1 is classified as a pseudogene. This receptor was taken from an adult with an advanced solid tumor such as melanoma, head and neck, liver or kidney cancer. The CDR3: CASSRHPGTYYEQYF. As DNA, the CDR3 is TGTGCCAGCAGCCGTCATCCCGGGACTTACTACGAGCAGTACTTC.